A single sample is the source of the 15 T cell receptor beta chains below, sequenced in a study of T cell responses to AZD1222 COVID-19 vaccine. Libraries were prepared by immunoSEQ multiplex PCR; TCRdb keeps only in-frame clonotypes and omits some of them. The sample yields just over 8,000 clones, around 89% seen once. Sequencing was performed on peripheral blood, taken 28 days after the second AZD1222 dose. The source is an adult who received the AZD1222 COVID-19 vaccine.

The rearrangement uses TRBV2 and TRBJ2-5; 16 bases map to TRBD2. V was pared by 11 bases and J by 7 bases, with 4 bases of the junction left unmatched. The CDR3 has 13 residues. Germline values: CDR1 SNHLY, CDR2 FYNNEI. DNA of the CDR3: TGTGCCCTGGGGACTAGCGGGGGGGGGACCCAGTACTTC. Translated: CALGTSGGGTQYF. The entire variable domain, with the rest obtained from reference TRBV2 and TRBJ2-5, is as follows: EPEVTQTPSHQVTQMGQEVILRCVPISNHLYFYWYRQILGQKVEFLVSFYNNEISEKSEIFDDQFSVERPDGSNFTLKIRSTKLEDSAMYFCALGTSGGGTQYFGPGTRLLVL.

The gene calls are TRBV9 and TRBJ2-1; no clear D gene. Germline lookup yields CDR1 SGDLS and CDR2 YYNGEE. This CDR3 comprises 11 residues. With 0 bases removed from V and 5 bases from J, the gap between germline ends came to 0 bases. Here the CDR3 DNA reads TGTGCCAGCAGCGTAGACAATGAGCAGTTCTTC. Translating gives CASSVDNEQFF.

The chain couples TRBV2 to TRBJ2-7; the match to TRBD1 covers 7 bases. CDR1 is SNHLY and CDR2 is FYNNEI in the germline V gene. The J segment lost 4 bases and the V segment lost 2 bases, leaving 5 bases of the junction unmatched. The CDR3 covers 14 residues. Here the CDR3 reads CASSEQGVLYEQYF. The CDR3 DNA follows: TGTGCCAGCAGTGAACAGGGGGTTCTTTACGAGCAGTACTTC.

V gene TRBV13 combines with J gene TRBJ1-4, with D maybe TRBD1 (5 bases). Trimming shortened V by 5 bases and J by 7 bases, and 14 bases separated the two germline ends. The CDR3 has 14 residues. Germline lookup yields CDR1 PRHDT and CDR2 FYEKMQ (reference sequence). For the CDR3, the DNA is TGTGCCAGCAGCCTCCAGGGTATCTCTGAAAAACTGTTTTTT. This gives the protein CASSLQGISEKLFF.

About this clone itself: The junction departs from germline at one end; a sequencing error may be responsible. The V and J genes are TRBV7-7 and TRBJ2-1; D might be TRBD1 or TRBD2, each matching 6 bases. The CDR3 loop spans 13 amino acids. Germline CDR1 reads SSHAT; CDR2 reads FNYEAQ (reference sequence). The CDR3 bases are TGTGCTAGCAGCGTCGGAGGGGGTAATGAGCAGTTCTTC. This encodes CASSVGGGNEQFF.

The chain uses TRBV2 and TRBJ1-1; D possibly corresponds to TRBD1 (6 bases). With 5 bases removed from V and 1 base from J, the gap between germline ends came to 14 bases. CDR3 length: 15 residues. The germline CDR1 and CDR2 sequences are SNHLY and FYNNEI. The CDR3 DNA follows: TGTGCCAGCAGTTCCCACGCGACAGGGAACACTGAAGCTTTCTTT. This sequence encodes CASSSHATGNTEAFF.

This chain joins TRBV19 and TRBJ2-2; TRBD1 agrees at 11 bases. The CDR3 runs 16 residues. V was pared by 3 bases and J by 4 bases, with 4 bases of the junction left unmatched. CDR1 LNHDA and CDR2 SQIVND come from the germline V gene (reference sequence). CDR3 protein: CASSISGTGGTGELFF. The CDR3 DNA reads TGTGCCAGTAGTATTTCCGGGACAGGGGGCACCGGGGAGCTGTTTTTT.

With respect to this clone: One end of the junction is discordant with germline, which a read error may explain. In nucleotides, the CDR3 is TGTGCTAGCAGCTCGGGACTAGCGCCAGATACGCAGTATTTT. As protein: CASSSGLAPDTQYF. This chain uses TRBV7-7 with TRBJ2-3, with 10 nucleotides matching TRBD2. CDR1 is SSHAT and CDR2 is FNYEAQ in the germline V gene (reference sequence). The CDR3 has 14 amino acids.

The V and J genes are TRBV4-1 and TRBJ2-7; TRBD1 matches at 10 bases. Germline CDR1 and CDR2: MGHRA and YSYEKL. After removal of 5 bases from V and 5 bases from J, the junction contained 18 bases not matched to a gene. There are 18 residues in the CDR3. The CDR3 bases are TGCGCCAGCAGCTTTCCGACCGGGACAGGGGTATCCGTTAACGAGCAGTACTTC. Its protein is CASSFPTGTGVSVNEQYF.

The chain couples TRBV27 to TRBJ1-6; 9 bases are a match to TRBD1. Germline CDR1 and CDR2: MNHEY and SMNVEV (reference sequence). The CDR3 runs to 14 residues. With 5 bases clipped from V and 7 bases from J, the junction kept 3 bases outside the gene matches. Here the CDR3 DNA reads TGTGCCAGCAGTCGACAGGGGGGAAATTCACCCCTCCACTTT. Translation: CASSRQGGNSPLHF.

V gene TRBV7-2 combines with J gene TRBJ1-1; no clear D gene. Germline CDR1 SGHTA, CDR2 FQGNSA. The CDR3 consists of 12 residues. The germline V and J ends were trimmed by 5 bases and 9 bases, with 13 bases remaining between them. Here the CDR3 DNA reads TGTGCCAGCAGCCCCCCCCAGAGGCAAGCTTTCTTT. Protein: CASSPPQRQAFF.

The gene calls are TRBV3-1 (or the pseudogene TRBV3-2) and TRBJ2-7; D is uncertain. V lost 5 bases, J lost 5 bases, and 22 bases lay in between. Germline lookup yields CDR1 LGHDT and CDR2 YNNKEL (reference sequence). This CDR3 region has 16 residues. The DNA for the CDR3 is TGTGCCAGCAGCTGCTTCACTCCCATCGTGTTAGACGAGCAGTACTTC. It translates to CASSCFTPIVLDEQYF.

This sequence joins TRBV5-1 and TRBJ2-5; the match to TRBD2 covers 12 bases. The ends lost 4 bases at V and 5 bases at J; junction bases unmatched: 9. The CDR3 is made up of 16 amino acids. Germline lookup yields CDR1 SGHRS and CDR2 YFSETQ. The CDR3 spells CASSILAGGPRETQYF. The CDR3 region has the DNA TGCGCCAGCAGCATTCTAGCGGGAGGGCCGCGGGAGACCCAGTACTTC.

The chain has TRBV28 and TRBJ1-2, with 10 nucleotides matching TRBD1. With V trimmed by 6 bases and J by 4 bases, 5 bases remained unmatched. The germline V gene encodes CDR1 MDHEN and CDR2 SYDVKM. The CDR3 is 14 residues long. CDR3 region: CASRGTGEAYGYTF. The CDR3 DNA reads TGTGCCAGCAGAGGGACAGGGGAGGCCTATGGCTACACCTTC.

The J gene is TRBJ2-1, the V gene TRBV6-2 or TRBV6-3; D is ambiguous. This CDR3 has 15 residues. Trimming removed 5 bases from V and 0 bases from J, with 11 bases in between. Per germline, CDR1 MNHEY and CDR2 SVGEGT. CDR3 DNA sequence: TGTGCCAGCAGTAGTGCTGACCGCTCCTACAATGAGCAGTTCTTC. As protein: CASSSADRSYNEQFF.